One sample yielded the 10 T cell receptor beta chains listed below, sequenced in a study of blood T cell repertoires in COVID-19. Some clones are missing from TCRdb's copy, which holds only in-frame ones; the method was immunoSEQ multiplex PCR. This repertoire shows just over 90,000 clones, approximately 76% found once; its top ten account for around 7%. The sample was peripheral blood. Receptor source: a man aged 70 or older with acute or convalescent COVID-19.

This clone was seen once. The chain is built from TRBV28 and TRBJ1-4, with D unresolved. The CDR3 is 14 amino acids. V was shortened by 3 bases and J by 3 bases, with 8 bases between the two germline ends. Germline V lookup: CDR1 MDHEN, CDR2 SYDVKM. DNA for the CDR3: TGTGCCAGCAGTTTGAACAGCCCTAATGAAAAACTGTTTTTT. This encodes CASSLNSPNEKLFF.

The chain combines TRBV15 with TRBJ2-5; the D gene is possibly TRBD1 (6 bases). Trimming left V 0 bases short and J 2 bases short, with 19 bases between. This CDR3 is built from 18 residues. Germline CDR1 reads LNHNV; CDR2 reads YYDKDF (reference sequence). The CDR3 DNA sequence: TGTGCCACCAGCAGAGATTCGCCAGGGGCTATGTTTCAAGAGACCCAGTACTTC. The encoded protein is CATSRDSPGAMFQETQYF.

This chain's CDR3 is CSVRSGASSYNEQFF. The CDR3 DNA follows: TGCAGCGTCAGAAGCGGGGCGAGCTCCTACAATGAGCAGTTCTTC. The chain employs TRBV29-1 and TRBJ2-1, with 7 bases fitting TRBD2. V shed 6 bases and J 0 bases; nucleotides not matched to a gene: 8. This CDR3 is built from 15 residues. Germline CDR1 and CDR2: SQVTM and ANQGSEA.

The sample holds one count of this clone. The CDR3 sequence: CASSFSTGQGAMGTEAFF. CDR3 sequence (DNA): TGCGCCAGCAGCTTTTCGACAGGGCAGGGGGCTATGGGCACTGAAGCTTTCTTT. This sequence joins TRBV5-1 and TRBJ1-1; 8 nucleotides match TRBD1. V trimming: 2 bases; J trimming: 4 bases; junction bases outside the gene matches: 16. The CDR3 runs 18 residues. From germline, CDR1 is SGHRS and CDR2 YFSETQ.

This rearrangement joins TRBV7-2 to TRBJ2-3; D is uncertain. The CDR3 consists of 15 residues. V was clipped by 3 bases and J by 1 base, with 11 bases between them. Germline CDR1 reads SGHTA; CDR2 reads FQGNSA. The CDR3 nucleotides are TGTGCCAGCAGCTTTATTTCGGCGGGCACAGATACGCAGTATTTT. Translated, it gives CASSFISAGTDTQYF.

This clone was seen only a few times. V is TRBV2 and J is TRBJ2-5; the match to TRBD1 covers 9 bases. Germline CDR1 is SNHLY and CDR2 is FYNNEI. Germline trimming cut 7 bases from V and 6 bases from J; bases unmatched to any gene: 12. The CDR3 loop spans 15 amino acids. The CDR3: CASKGPGQGGQTQYF. DNA of the CDR3: TGTGCCAGCAAGGGACCGGGACAGGGAGGACAGACCCAGTACTTC. The full variable domain, rest sourced from reference TRBV2 and TRBJ2-5, is EPEVTQTPSHQVTQMGQEVILRCVPISNHLYFYWYRQILGQKVEFLVSFYNNEISEKSEIFDDQFSVERPDGSNFTLKIRSTKLEDSAMYFCASKGPGQGGQTQYFGPGTRLLVL.

This clone was seen just once. The V gene is TRBV10-1, the J gene TRBJ2-7; weak D call: TRBD1 (5 bases). Germline V CDR1 and CDR2: WNHNN, SYGVQD (reference sequence). The ends were cut back, 0 bases at V and 5 bases at J, with 14 bases in the middle. The CDR3 sequence is 15 residues long. CDR3 DNA sequence: TGCGCCAGCAGTGAGTCAGGGGTCAGGCTCGACGAGCAGTACTTC. Translated, it gives CASSESGVRLDEQYF.

This clone has a handful of counts. V is TRBV7-3 and J is TRBJ2-2; D might be TRBD1 (5 bases). The V end lost 5 bases, the J end lost 1 base, and 17 bases lay between the germline ends. CDR1 SGHTA and CDR2 FQGTGA come from the germline V gene. The CDR3 has 17 amino acids. CDR3 sequence reads: CASSEKSRVVNTGELFF. Written as DNA, the CDR3 is TGTGCCAGCAGCGAAAAATCCAGGGTGGTGAACACCGGGGAGCTGTTTTTT.

The V and J genes are TRBV5-1 and TRBJ1-5; the D gene is possibly TRBD1 (5 bases). Germline CDR1 reads SGHRS; CDR2 reads YFSETQ. V gave up 4 bases and J gave up 3 bases, with 14 bases separating them. This CDR3 contains 15 residues. CDR3 in DNA: TGCGCCAGCAGCCCCCGGGACTTCAACAATCAGCCCCAGCATTTT. This encodes CASSPRDFNNQPQHF.

The chain joins TRBV7-2 to TRBJ1-1; the D is unclear. CDR1 is SGHTA and CDR2 is FQGNSA in the germline V gene. Trimming took off 0 bases at V and 1 base at J, with 9 bases between the two ends. This CDR3 spans 15 amino acids. Here the CDR3 reads CASSLAMSGNTEAFF. The CDR3 coding sequence is TGTGCCAGCAGCTTAGCGATGTCAGGGAACACTGAAGCTTTCTTT. Using reference TRBV7-2 and TRBJ1-1 for the parts outside the CDR3, the full variable domain is GAGVSQSPSNKVTEKGKDVELRCDPISGHTALYWYRQSLGQGLEFLIYFQGNSAPDKSGLPSDRFSAERTGGSVSTLTIQRTQQEDSAVYLCASSLAMSGNTEAFFGQGTRLTVV.